This passage covers 8 T cell receptor beta chains from one sample sequenced in a study of blood T cell repertoires in COVID-19. TCRdb's copy holds only in-frame clones and misses some; the assay was immunoSEQ multiplex PCR. The sample shows about 360,000 clones, 80% to 90% of them seen only once. Material: peripheral blood. These receptors originate from an older woman with COVID-19, enrolled during active disease.

This clone occurred once. This chain joins TRBV6-5 and TRBJ1-1, with D uncertain. The CDR3 consists of 14 residues. V was pared by 4 bases and J by 3 bases, with 12 bases between. Germline lookup yields CDR1 MNHEY and CDR2 SVGAGI. The CDR3 reads CASSFGEIHTEAFF. In nucleotides, the CDR3 is TGTGCCAGCAGTTTCGGTGAGATCCACACTGAAGCTTTCTTT.

The chain is built from TRBV30 and TRBJ1-6; possible D gene TRBD1, 6 bases. This CDR3 has 14 amino acids. Germline assignment: CDR1 GTSNPN and CDR2 SVGIG (reference sequence). V was shortened by 1 base and J by 7 bases, with 11 bases between the two germline ends. CDR3 nucleotide sequence: TGTGCCTGGAGTGGAGGGGGGGGGAATTCACCCCTCCACTTT. Protein sequence: CAWSGGGGNSPLHF.

The chain has TRBV3-1 (or the pseudogene TRBV3-2) and TRBJ1-6, with D uncertain. The CDR3 sequence is 15 residues long. V gave up 3 bases and J gave up 0 bases, with 6 bases separating them. The germline V gene encodes CDR1 LGHDT and CDR2 YNNKEL (reference sequence). The CDR3 sequence: CASSQEVSYNSPLHF. The CDR3 nucleotides are TGTGCCAGCAGCCAGGAGGTCTCCTATAATTCACCCCTCCACTTT.

This sequence joins TRBV6-1 and TRBJ1-1; no firm D call. This CDR3 spans 11 amino acids. V dropped 2 bases and J dropped 8 bases, with 6 bases sitting between them. Germline assignment: CDR1 MNHNS and CDR2 SASEGT. The CDR3 DNA follows: TGTGCCAGCAGTGAATATACAGAAGCTTTCTTT. Protein sequence: CASSEYTEAFF.

The genes are TRBV9 and TRBJ1-5; no definite D call. CDR3 length: 13 amino acids. V was cut by 4 bases and J by 0 bases, with 5 bases left in between. CDR1 and CDR2 from the germline V gene are SGDLS and YYNGEE. CDR3 loop: CASSQASNQPQHF. The CDR3 DNA reads TGTGCCAGCAGCCAAGCTAGCAATCAGCCCCAGCATTTT.

This chain connects TRBV5-6 to TRBJ1-6; 12 bases align to TRBD1. This CDR3 has 16 residues. Unmatched junction bases numbered 4, after V lost 4 bases and J lost 5 bases. The germline V gene has CDR1 SGHDT and CDR2 YYEEEE. The CDR3 loop is CASSRDRGLDNSPLHF. CDR3 nucleotides: TGTGCCAGCAGCCGGGACAGGGGGCTTGATAATTCACCCCTCCACTTT.

The chain recombines TRBV20-1 with TRBJ1-2; D is uncertain. V dropped 6 bases and J dropped 8 bases, with 13 bases sitting between them. The V gene's germline CDR1 is DFQATT and CDR2 SNEGSKA (reference sequence). The CDR3 consists of 11 residues. The CDR3 nucleotides read TGCAGTGCAAGAACTGCGGGCGGCTACACCTTC. Protein sequence: CSARTAGGYTF.

This chain links TRBV7-2 with TRBJ2-1; D possibly corresponds to TRBD2 (5 bases). The V and J ends lost 5 bases and 5 bases respectively, with 19 bases between them. The germline V gene encodes CDR1 SGHTA and CDR2 FQGNSA. This CDR3 has 16 residues. CDR3 coding DNA: TGTGCCAGCAGCCGCAAGTTGACTGTAGCGAACAATGAGCAGTTCTTC. Protein product: CASSRKLTVANNEQFF.